These 32 T cell receptor beta chains were sequenced from one sample in a study of post-analysis software for immune sequencing data (dated by TCRdb to 2014 to 2015). Beyond this particular receptor, the publication reports: Significantly higher frequencies in patients than in controls were found for roughly 5 TRBV segments, including TRBV5-6, TRBV5-1 and TRBV20-1.

The library was built by means of PCR. Sequencing relied on an Illumina HiSeq 2500. To reduce PCR and sequencing biases, unique molecular identifiers were incorporated into the TCR beta cDNA libraries. Through fastp at Q25 and MiXCR, TCRdb rebuilt clones from the public reads, retaining in-frame beta chains. Rows are unified per CDR3 protein, each entry keeping the most common DNA and genes. This sample lists 350,000 to 450,000 distinct CDR3 sequences; approximately 42% were detected once. Of the sample, approximately 7.1% is held by the ten largest clones. Antigens of these TCRs are unknown. Material for sequencing was blood. Receptors were obtained from a girl aged 2 to 9 with multiple sclerosis.

The chain recombines TRBV7-2 with TRBJ2-5; the D is unclear. This CDR3 region has 13 residues. Trimming removed 5 bases at V and 3 bases at J, with 10 bases between. Per the germline V gene, CDR1 is SGHTA and CDR2 is FQGNSA. CDR3 loop: CASSNPNKETQYF. In DNA, the CDR3 is TGTGCCAGCAGCAACCCGAACAAAGAGACCCAGTACTTC.

V gene TRBV18 combines with J gene TRBJ2-7; D could derive from TRBD1 or TRBD2 (5 bases each). Trimming left V 8 bases short and J 3 bases short, with 14 bases between. Germline CDR1 KGHSH, CDR2 LQKENI. The CDR3 is 13 amino acids. The CDR3 nucleotides read TGTGCCAGCCTCCGGGACCTAAACTACGAGCAGTACTTC. Amino acids: CASLRDLNYEQYF.

CDR3 sequence reads: CSASRSATNEKLFF. CDR3 coding DNA: TGCAGTGCTAGTCGGTCGGCAACTAATGAAAAACTGTTTTTT. The rearrangement uses TRBV20-1 and TRBJ1-4; D is undetermined. The V and J ends lost 3 bases and 0 bases respectively, with 8 bases between them. The germline CDR1 and CDR2 sequences are DFQATT and SNEGSKA (reference sequence). This CDR3 comprises 14 residues.

V and J are TRBV10-3 and TRBJ2-7, with 7 bases identical to TRBD1. Germline-derived CDR1 and CDR2 are ENHRY and SYGVKD. Trimming at V came to 8 bases and at J to 3 bases, leaving 4 bases not matched to a gene. The CDR3 has 12 residues. CDR3 DNA: TGTGCCATCGGGACAGTAGGCTACGAGCAGTACTTC. Its protein product is CAIGTVGYEQYF.

The gene calls are TRBV7-2 and TRBJ1-1; no clear D. This CDR3 has 12 residues. The germline V gene has CDR1 SGHTA and CDR2 FQGNSA. V was pared by 0 bases and J by 8 bases, with 7 bases between. The CDR3 DNA is TGTGCCAGCAGCTTAGCTACGGGGGAAGCTTTCTTT. This translates into CASSLATGEAFF.

This clonotype showed up just a few times. This chain links TRBV7-9 with TRBJ2-3, with 11 bases identical to TRBD1. Germline V CDR1 and CDR2: SEHNR, FQNEAQ (reference sequence). The length of the CDR3 is 15 residues. With V trimmed by 3 bases and J by 6 bases, 5 bases remained unmatched. The CDR3 sequence: CASSFWDRGYDTQYF. The CDR3 DNA is TGTGCCAGCAGCTTCTGGGACAGGGGGTATGATACGCAGTATTTT.

This clonotype was recorded a few times. The rearrangement joins TRBV3-1 to TRBJ2-1; D is unresolved. The CDR3 is 15 amino acids. V was trimmed by 0 bases and J by 2 bases, leaving 8 bases between them. The V gene's germline CDR1 is LGHDT and CDR2 YNNKEL (reference sequence). CDR3 residues: CASSQDALTYNEQFF. The CDR3 nucleotides are TGTGCCAGCAGCCAAGATGCACTGACCTACAATGAGCAGTTCTTC.

The chain employs TRBV28 and TRBJ2-7; D not certain. The CDR3 is 15 residues long. Trimming removed 7 bases at V and 0 bases at J, with 16 bases between. From germline, CDR1 is MDHEN and CDR2 SYDVKM. CDR3 DNA sequence: TGTGCCAGCACCAGTGACCTGACGAGCTCCTACGAGCAGTACTTC. The encoded protein is CASTSDLTSSYEQYF.

The table lists this clonotype with a few counts. CDR3 DNA sequence: TGCGCCAGCAGCTTAGGGACTGGGGTGCTGCAGTTCTTC. This codes for CASSLGTGVLQFF. The chain uses TRBV5-1 and TRBJ2-1; possible D gene TRBD2, 6 bases. The V gene's germline CDR1 is SGHRS and CDR2 YFSETQ. V shed 2 bases and J shed 12 bases, with 15 bases lying between them. The CDR3 is made up of 13 amino acids.

The chain employs TRBV20-1 and TRBJ2-5; tentatively, D is TRBD1 or TRBD2 (5 bases each). The DNA end favors TRBJ2-7, so the J call may be wrong. This CDR3 comprises 14 residues. Germline V gene data show CDR1 as DFQATT and CDR2 as SNEGSKA (reference sequence). CDR3 sequence: CSARPGLNLYEQYF. In DNA, the CDR3 is TGCAGTGCAAGACCGGGGCTCAATCTCTACGAGCAGTACTTC.

The chain uses TRBV6-4 and TRBJ2-3; D is perhaps TRBD1 or TRBD2 (5 bases each). This CDR3 is built from 14 residues. CDR1 is MRHNA, CDR2 SNTAGT, per germline. V was trimmed by 7 bases and J by 8 bases, leaving 19 bases between them. The CDR3 DNA follows: TGTGCCAGCAAGCCGGGGCCTCTCACAAGTACGCAGTATTTT. Translated: CASKPGPLTSTQYF.

This clonotype was seen more than once but under ten times. The chain recombines TRBV7-3 with TRBJ1-6; D is unresolved. The CDR3 is 13 amino acids. CDR1 is SGHTA and CDR2 is FQGTGA in the germline V gene. Trimming shortened V by 8 bases and J by 4 bases, and 9 bases separated the two germline ends. The CDR3, as DNA: TGTGCCAGCCATAACGGTTATAATTCACCCCTCCACTTT. Encoded protein: CASHNGYNSPLHF.

The genes are TRBV5-1 and TRBJ1-1, with a possible D match to TRBD1 (6 bases). Germline-derived CDR1 and CDR2 are SGHRS and YFSETQ. Trimming took off 2 bases at V and 2 bases at J, with 19 bases between the two ends. The CDR3 loop spans 17 amino acids. The CDR3 region has the DNA TGCGCCAGCAGCTTCACCATTGCCGGGACATACAACACTGAAGCTTTCTTT. This sequence encodes CASSFTIAGTYNTEAFF. Full variable domain (missing parts from reference TRBV5-1 and TRBJ1-1): KAGVTQTPRYLIKTRGQQVTLSCSPISGHRSVSWYQQTPGQGLQFLFEYFSETQRNKGNFPGRFSGRQFSNSRSEMNVSTLELGDSALYLCASSFTIAGTYNTEAFFGQGTRLTVV.

The chain joins TRBV5-1 to TRBJ2-7, with 12 bases lining up with TRBD2. The germline V gene has CDR1 SGHRS and CDR2 YFSETQ. The CDR3 is 15 amino acids. V dropped 2 bases and J dropped 7; count of bases not matched to a gene: 7. CDR3 nucleotides: TGCGCCAGCAGCTTTGTCCTAGCGGGAGGGCGGGAGCAGTACTTC. It encodes CASSFVLAGGREQYF.

For the CDR3, the DNA is TGCAGTGCTAGGACAGGGGGAGATACGCAGTATTTT. The encoded protein is CSARTGGDTQYF. The rearrangement links TRBV20-1 to TRBJ2-3; 9 bases map to TRBD1. Trimming took 3 bases from V and 5 from J; bases not matched to a gene: 0. Germline V gives CDR1 DFQATT, CDR2 SNEGSKA (reference sequence). The CDR3 extends over 12 amino acids.

The genes are TRBV27 and TRBJ1-1; D might be TRBD1 (6 bases). Per the germline V gene, CDR1 is MNHEY and CDR2 is SMNVEV (reference sequence). V was pared by 4 bases and J by 0 bases, with 24 bases between. There are 19 residues in the CDR3. CDR3 nucleotides: TGTGCCAGCAGTTCACCCACCAGGGGCGCTTACGGCATGAACACTGAAGCTTTCTTT. Its translation: CASSSPTRGAYGMNTEAFF.

Only a few counts were recorded for this clonotype. V and J are TRBV5-1 and TRBJ2-1; 12 positions agree with TRBD1. Losses at the gene ends were 4 bases for V and 6 bases for J; bases not matched to a gene: 11. The CDR3 covers 17 residues. The germline CDR1 and CDR2 sequences are SGHRS and YFSETQ. CDR3 sequence: CASSPGQGANVGNEQFF. The CDR3 coding sequence is TGCGCCAGCAGCCCGGGACAGGGGGCGAATGTAGGCAATGAGCAGTTCTTC.

This clonotype appeared a few times. V gene TRBV14 combines with J gene TRBJ2-1, with D unresolved. CDR3 size: 14 residues. Germline CDR1 reads SGHDN; CDR2 reads FVKESK. V was cut by 2 bases and J by 4 bases, with 9 bases left in between. CDR3: CASSQFSVYNEQFF. CDR3 DNA sequence: TGTGCCAGCAGCCAATTCTCTGTTTACAATGAGCAGTTCTTC. The full variable domain, rest sourced from reference TRBV14 and TRBJ2-1, is EAGVTQFPSHSVIEKGQTVTLRCDPISGHDNLYWYRRVMGKEIKFLLHFVKESKQDESGMPNNRFLAERTGGTYSTLKVQPAELEDSGVYFCASSQFSVYNEQFFGPGTRLTVL.

J is TRBJ2-1 and V is TRBV6-1; 8 bases align to TRBD2. The V gene end was trimmed by 6 bases and the J gene end by 5 bases; junction bases not matched to a gene: 9. The CDR3 totals 15 residues. The germline CDR1 and CDR2 sequences are MNHNS and SASEGT. CDR3 loop: CASSPGGGPDNEQFF. Written as DNA, the CDR3 is TGTGCCAGCAGCCCCGGGGGGGGGCCCGACAATGAGCAGTTCTTC.

This clonotype was recorded a few times. The chain joins TRBV4-3 to TRBJ2-1; no clear D gene. Germline CDR1 reads LGHNA; CDR2 reads YSLEER. There are 14 residues in the CDR3. Trimming took off 0 bases at V and 6 bases at J, with 9 bases between the two ends. CDR3 sequence: CASSQDHTSNEQFF. The CDR3 DNA is TGCGCCAGCAGCCAAGACCACACAAGCAATGAGCAGTTCTTC.

The table lists this clonotype with a few counts. The rearrangement uses TRBV6-1 and TRBJ2-7, with 10 bases fitting TRBD1. The V and J ends lost 5 bases and 6 bases, in that order; junction bases with no gene match: 19. The CDR3 extends over 18 amino acids. CDR1 and CDR2 (germline): MNHNS, SASEGT. The CDR3 loop is CASSQGQGPPYGVVEQYF. The CDR3 DNA sequence: TGTGCCAGCAGTCAGGGACAGGGGCCTCCTTATGGGGTAGTCGAGCAGTACTTC.

The rearrangement joins TRBV12-3 or TRBV12-4 to TRBJ2-1, with 12 bases identical to TRBD1. The CDR3 length is 15 residues. The J segment lost 6 bases and the V segment lost 2 bases, leaving 2 bases of the junction unmatched. CDR3 sequence reads: CASSLTGQGANEQFF. The CDR3 bases are TGTGCCAGCAGTTTAACGGGACAGGGGGCCAATGAGCAGTTCTTC.

This rearrangement joins TRBV18 to TRBJ1-1, with 9 positions matching TRBD1. Unmatched junction bases numbered 3, after V lost 3 bases and J lost 7 bases. Germline loops: CDR1 KGHSH, CDR2 LQKENI. The CDR3 length is 13 residues. CDR3 amino acids: CASSPPTGGEAFF. The CDR3 DNA reads as TGTGCCAGCTCACCGCCGACAGGGGGTGAAGCTTTCTTT.

This clonotype came up a few times. One junction end disagrees with the germline gene, perhaps due to a read error. V gene TRBV7-7 combines with J gene TRBJ2-1, with D perhaps matching TRBD1 or TRBD2 (5 bases each). This CDR3 is 16 amino acids long. CDR1 SSHAT and CDR2 FNYEAQ come from the germline V gene (reference sequence). CDR3 DNA: TGTGCTAGCAGCTTAGCCGGGACCTCAACCTACAATGAGCAGTTCTTC. This sequence encodes CASSLAGTSTYNEQFF.

V and J are TRBV20-1 and TRBJ2-4; 9 positions agree with TRBD2. The J call is in doubt because the DNA end fits TRBJ2-7 better. Germline CDR1 DFQATT, CDR2 SNEGSKA (reference sequence). There are 15 residues in the CDR3. This CDR3 reads CSASSRTSAAYEQYF. The CDR3 bases are TGCAGTGCTAGTTCGAGGACTAGCGCGGCCTACGAGCAGTACTTC.

This chain's CDR3 is CATVRTRPYEQYF. The CDR3 nucleotides are TGTGCGACAGTTCGTACCAGACCTTACGAGCAGTACTTC. The gene calls are TRBV7-3 and TRBJ2-7, with D perhaps matching TRBD1 (5 bases). The V gene's germline CDR1 is SGHTA and CDR2 FQGTGA. The CDR3 is 13 residues long.

The genes are TRBV12-5 and TRBJ2-7, with 8 bases fitting TRBD1. V dropped 3 bases and J dropped 0; count of bases not matched to a gene: 1. This CDR3 region has 14 residues. Germline V CDR1 and CDR2: LGHNT, FRNRAP. In DNA form, the CDR3 reads TGTGCTAGTGGTTTCGGGACAGGCTCCTACGAGCAGTACTTC. Translated, it gives CASGFGTGSYEQYF.

This clonotype occurred once. The rearrangement links TRBV5-1 to TRBJ2-7; D perhaps matches TRBD1 (7 bases). Trimming pared 5 bases from V and 5 bases from J, leaving 20 bases between. CDR1 is SGHRS, CDR2 YFSETQ, per germline. The CDR3 runs to 15 residues. The CDR3 coding sequence is TGCGCCAGCAGAACTACAGGGGCTTCGGGGGACGAGCAGTACTTC. Its protein product is CASRTTGASGDEQYF.

This clonotype was recorded once. This rearrangement joins TRBV20-1 to TRBJ1-1, with a possible D match to TRBD1 (6 bases). Trimming shortened V by 4 bases and J by 3 bases, and 18 bases separated the two germline ends. There are 15 residues in the CDR3. Germline V lookup: CDR1 DFQATT, CDR2 SNEGSKA (reference sequence). DNA for the CDR3: TGCAGTGCTACCGGATCCCAGGGGAGGTACACTGAAGCTTTCTTT. Translation gives CSATGSQGRYTEAFF.

This clonotype appeared a few times. The rearrangement uses TRBV12-3 or TRBV12-4 and TRBJ2-7; the match to TRBD1 covers 9 bases. The CDR3 has 17 amino acids. Unmatched junction bases numbered 12, after V lost 3 bases and J lost 3 bases. The CDR3 loop is CASSLTLTDRGDYEQYF. CDR3 in DNA: TGTGCCAGCAGTTTGACCCTAACCGACAGGGGGGACTACGAGCAGTACTTC.

This clonotype was picked up a small number of times. This sequence joins TRBV7-8 and TRBJ1-6; a possible D gene is TRBD1 (6 bases). The germline V gene has CDR1 SGHVS and CDR2 FQNEAQ. V shed 5 bases and J shed 9 bases, with 14 bases lying between them. This CDR3 has 14 residues. The CDR3 here is CASSPQQGLSPLHF. CDR3 coding DNA: TGTGCCAGCAGCCCTCAACAGGGTCTTTCACCCCTCCACTTT.

This rearrangement joins TRBV20-1 to TRBJ1-2; TRBD1 matches at 7 bases. The V and J ends lost 6 bases and 2 bases, in that order; junction bases with no gene match: 15. This CDR3 spans 16 amino acids. Germline values: CDR1 DFQATT, CDR2 SNEGSKA (reference sequence). The CDR3 DNA sequence: TGCAGTGCCCGGGAACAGGGGATGAGGGTAAACTATGGCTACACCTTC. It translates to CSAREQGMRVNYGYTF.